Each of the 24 T cell receptor beta chains below was sequenced from the same sample in a study of shared T cell receptors in the human thymus. Clones were read by immunoSEQ multiplex PCR, and TCRdb kept only the in-frame ones, dropping some. The sample has 650,000 to 950,000 clones; 80% to 90% are singletons. This same sample was also part of a study on human thymus T cells.

Sequencing input: thymocytes. The receptors originated from a girl in the first two years of life with a congenital heart defect.

The chain combines TRBV5-1 with TRBJ1-1, with D tentatively TRBD1 (5 bases). V lost 2 bases to trimming and J lost 3 bases, with 17 bases between them. The CDR3 has 16 amino acids. Germline V gives CDR1 SGHRS, CDR2 YFSETQ. The CDR3 DNA reads TGCGCCAGCAGCTTAAAAGAGGCCGGGGGGGACACTGAAGCTTTCTTT. This gives the protein CASSLKEAGGDTEAFF.

V usage is TRBV7-6 and J usage is TRBJ1-1; 7 nucleotides align to TRBD1. The CDR3 is made up of 17 amino acids. CDR1 and CDR2 from the germline V gene are SGHVS and FNYEAQ. Trimming took 5 bases from V and 1 from J; bases not matched to a gene: 13. The CDR3 protein is CASSPWLGGVRNTEAFF. As DNA, the CDR3 is TGTGCCAGCAGCCCCTGGTTAGGGGGCGTGAGGAACACTGAAGCTTTCTTT.

The V call is TRBV18, the J call TRBJ1-2, with D unresolved. Germline values: CDR1 KGHSH, CDR2 LQKENI. The V gene lost 6 bases and the J gene lost 3 bases, with 8 bases spanning the gap. The CDR3 has 12 amino acids. The CDR3 nucleotides are TGTGCCAGCTCGTTCGGGTACTATGGCTACACCTTC. Its protein product is CASSFGYYGYTF.

The rearrangement links TRBV6-6 to TRBJ1-1; D is unclear. V dropped 0 bases and J dropped 4 bases, with 9 bases sitting between them. Germline assignment: CDR1 MNHNY and CDR2 SVGAGI (reference sequence). This CDR3 is 14 amino acids long. The CDR3, as DNA: TGTGCCAGCAGTTACTCCCCGTTGTGCACTGAAGCTTTCTTT. This sequence encodes CASSYSPLCTEAFF.

The gene calls are TRBV9 and TRBJ2-1; 8 bases align to TRBD1. Germline V gene sequence: CDR1 SGDLS, CDR2 YYNGEE. There are 14 residues in the CDR3. Trimming removed 6 bases from V and 9 bases from J; junction bases left unmatched: 11. CDR3: CASMPQGDVGEQFF. Here the CDR3 DNA reads TGTGCCAGCATGCCACAGGGGGATGTGGGTGAGCAGTTCTTC. Looking up the rest from reference TRBV9 and TRBJ2-1 gives the full variable domain: DSGVTQTPKHLITATGQRVTLRCSPRSGDLSVYWYQQSLDQGLQFLIQYYNGEERAKGNILERFSAQQFPDLHSELNLSSLELGDSALYFCASMPQGDVGEQFFGPGTRLTVL.

Of note for this clone: This same CDR3 is encoded by further DNA sequences in the sample. V and J are TRBV7-3 and TRBJ1-1; a weak D match, TRBD1 (6 bases). There are 13 residues in the CDR3. Germline V gene data show CDR1 as SGHTA and CDR2 as FQGTGA. V lost 5 bases to trimming and J lost 1 base, with 8 bases between them. The CDR3 nucleotides are TGTGCCAGCAGCCTGACAGGGAACACTGAAGCTTTCTTT. Encoded protein: CASSLTGNTEAFF.

The chain couples TRBV4-2 to TRBJ2-4; 12 bases line up with TRBD2. The J segment lost 1 base and the V segment lost 1 base, leaving 8 bases of the junction unmatched. The CDR3 covers 19 residues. From germline, CDR1 is LGHNA and CDR2 YNFKEQ. CDR3 sequence (DNA): TGTGCCAGCAGCCAAGGGGATTCTAGCGGGGGGGCGGCCAAAAACATTCAGTACTTC. It codes for CASSQGDSSGGAAKNIQYF.

The chain couples TRBV27 to TRBJ2-3, with D unclear. This CDR3 comprises 15 residues. Between the trimmed V and J ends, which lost 2 bases and 7 bases, there was a span of 16 bases. Germline CDR1 and CDR2: MNHEY and SMNVEV (reference sequence). The CDR3 is CASSLARSRRYTQYF. The CDR3 DNA reads TGTGCCAGCAGTTTAGCCAGGTCTCGCAGATATACGCAGTATTTT.

The chain employs TRBV28 and TRBJ2-5; TRBD2 matches 9 bases. CDR1 MDHEN and CDR2 SYDVKM come from the germline V gene. V lost 0 bases and J lost 3; bases outside the gene matches: 2. The CDR3 is made up of 15 amino acids. The CDR3 is CASSLWLAGKETQYF. CDR3 in DNA: TGTGCCAGCAGTTTATGGCTAGCGGGGAAAGAGACCCAGTACTTC.

CDR3: CASSFGSSDLRQPGGAFF. The CDR3 nucleotides are TGTGCCAGCAGCTTCGGGAGCTCTGACCTCCGACAGCCTGGGGGAGCTTTCTTT. This rearrangement joins TRBV5-8 to TRBJ1-1; TRBD1 is a possible D gene (5 bases). Germline lookup yields CDR1 SGHTS and CDR2 YDEGEE. CDR3 length: 18 amino acids. Trimming removed 2 bases at V and 10 bases at J, with 30 bases between.

V and J are TRBV2 and TRBJ2-6; 7 positions match TRBD2. This CDR3 contains 16 residues. V dropped 0 bases and J dropped 2; count of bases not matched to a gene: 1. Per the germline V gene, CDR1 is SNHLY and CDR2 is FYNNEI. CDR3 in amino acids: CASSEAGGAGANVLTF. DNA of the CDR3: TGTGCCAGCAGTGAAGCGGGAGGGGCTGGGGCCAACGTCCTGACTTTC. The full variable domain, its missing parts supplied by reference TRBV2 and TRBJ2-6, is EPEVTQTPSHQVTQMGQEVILRCVPISNHLYFYWYRQILGQKVEFLVSFYNNEISEKSEIFDDQFSVERPDGSNFTLKIRSTKLEDSAMYFCASSEAGGAGANVLTFGAGSRLTVL.

CDR3 sequence (DNA): TGCGCCAGCAGCCAAGACCCTCGGAGGGGACAGGACACAGATACGCAGTATTTT. Protein sequence: CASSQDPRRGQDTDTQYF. The chain is built from TRBV4-1 and TRBJ2-3, with 8 positions matching TRBD1. Germline V gene lookup returns CDR1 MGHRA and CDR2 YSYEKL. V dropped 0 bases and J dropped 2; count of bases not matched to a gene: 10. The CDR3 sequence is 18 residues long.

This clone has just one count. CDR3 DNA sequence: TGCGCCAGCAGCTTGTCTACAGGGGGATACGAGCAGTACTTC. Translation: CASSLSTGGYEQYF. This chain uses TRBV5-1 with TRBJ2-7; 8 nucleotides agree with TRBD1. This CDR3 is 14 amino acids long. CDR1 SGHRS and CDR2 YFSETQ come from the germline V gene. J gave up 4 bases and V 1 base, and 4 bases lay outside the gene matches.

The chain combines TRBV4-3 with TRBJ2-5, with 9 bases that match TRBD2. Per the germline V gene, CDR1 is LGHNA and CDR2 is YSLEER. This CDR3 has 15 amino acids. The V gene end was trimmed by 4 bases and the J gene end by 3 bases; junction bases not matched to a gene: 6. CDR3 sequence reads: CASSRKRGVKETQYF. The CDR3 DNA sequence: TGCGCCAGCAGCCGGAAGCGGGGGGTTAAAGAGACCCAGTACTTC.

The V gene is TRBV28, the J gene TRBJ1-6, with TRBD1 as a possible D gene (5 bases). Germline lookup yields CDR1 MDHEN and CDR2 SYDVKM. V lost 2 bases to trimming and J lost 0 bases, with 8 bases between them. This CDR3 is built from 16 residues. The DNA of the CDR3 is TGTGCCAGCAGTTTACCGGACATCTCCTATAATTCACCCCTCCACTTT. It is translated as CASSLPDISYNSPLHF.

The chain employs TRBV5-1 and TRBJ1-2, with D possibly being TRBD1 (5 bases). The CDR3 totals 18 residues. The V end lost 0 bases, the J end lost 4 bases, and 22 bases lay between the germline ends. CDR1 and CDR2 from the germline V gene are SGHRS and YFSETQ. The chain's CDR3 is CASSLGETATQTRYGYTF. CDR3 nucleotide sequence: TGCGCCAGCAGCTTGGGTGAGACAGCGACCCAAACGCGCTATGGCTACACCTTC.

The chain is built from TRBV5-1 and TRBJ2-1; the match to TRBD2 covers 14 bases. Germline-derived CDR1 and CDR2 are SGHRS and YFSETQ. This CDR3 has 20 residues. Losses at the gene ends were 4 bases for V and 0 bases for J; bases not matched to a gene: 12. This CDR3 is CASSPGGLAGERSSYNEQFF. The DNA of the CDR3 is TGCGCCAGCAGCCCGGGGGGACTAGCGGGGGAAAGGAGCTCCTACAATGAGCAGTTCTTC.

The chain links TRBV27 to TRBJ1-1; possibly TRBD1 for D (5 bases). The length of the CDR3 is 16 residues. Germline CDR1 is MNHEY and CDR2 is SMNVEV (reference sequence). V gave up 5 bases and J gave up 1 base, with 17 bases separating them. This CDR3 is CASSPTGDRTNTEAFF. CDR3 nucleotide sequence: TGTGCCAGCAGTCCGACTGGTGACAGAACGAACACTGAAGCTTTCTTT.

J is TRBJ1-5 and V is TRBV27; 7 nucleotides line up with TRBD1. The CDR3 is made up of 15 amino acids. Germline CDR1 MNHEY, CDR2 SMNVEV (reference sequence). The junction had 6 bases not matched to a gene; V was cut back by 2 bases and J by 5 bases. CDR3 region: CASSLGVGGDQPQHF. The DNA of the CDR3 is TGTGCCAGCAGTTTAGGGGTAGGGGGCGATCAGCCCCAGCATTTT.

This clone appeared once. The rearrangement links TRBV13 to TRBJ1-1, with D unresolved. V lost 0 bases and J lost 7, with 6 bases in between. The CDR3 has 12 amino acids. Germline CDR1 reads PRHDT; CDR2 reads FYEKMQ (reference sequence). The CDR3 region is CASSLGTREAFF. The CDR3 DNA sequence: TGTGCCAGCAGCTTAGGCACACGTGAAGCTTTCTTT.

The rearrangement links TRBV7-6 to TRBJ2-3, with 12 bases identical to TRBD2. This CDR3 is built from 17 residues. Germline V gives CDR1 SGHVS, CDR2 FNYEAQ. The V and J ends lost 4 bases and 7 bases, in that order; junction bases with no gene match: 12. DNA for the CDR3: TGTGCCAGCAGCTCCCGTCCTAGCGGGGGGGCCGTAAATACGCAGTATTTT. It yields the protein CASSSRPSGGAVNTQYF.

The CDR3 here is CSVEKVVRPPGNYGYTF. Written as DNA, the CDR3 is TGCAGCGTTGAAAAGGTCGTGCGGCCCCCAGGGAACTATGGCTACACCTTC. This rearrangement joins TRBV29-1 to TRBJ1-2, with D possibly being TRBD1 (5 bases). V lost 2 bases and J 2 bases, leaving 21 bases between the germline ends. The CDR3 runs to 17 residues. The germline V gene has CDR1 SQVTM and CDR2 ANQGSEA.

The chain employs TRBV5-4 and TRBJ1-1; 7 bases are shared with TRBD1. Trimming took 3 bases from V and 5 from J; bases not matched to a gene: 7. Germline CDR1 SGHNT, CDR2 YYREEE (reference sequence). The CDR3 totals 14 residues. The CDR3 nucleotides are TGTGCCAGCAGCTCAACGACAGGGTTAACTGAAGCTTTCTTT. Residues: CASSSTTGLTEAFF.

The V call is TRBV4-3, the J call TRBJ1-1, with TRBD1 as a possible D gene (5 bases). Per germline, CDR1 LGHNA and CDR2 YSLEER. V lost 1 base and J 7 bases, leaving 16 bases between the germline ends. The CDR3 has 15 amino acids. The CDR3: CASSQGSPRRGEAFF. DNA of the CDR3: TGCGCCAGCAGCCAAGGATCGCCGCGTAGGGGTGAAGCTTTCTTT.